This TCR beta chain stems from a study of T-cell reconstitution after alpha-beta-depleted transplantation in children. Researchers prepared the TCRbeta library using unique molecular identifiers, the study reports. TCRdb re-analysed the PCR reads in MiXCR, keeping a single row per CDR3 protein. The sample contains 70,000 or so distinct CDR3 sequences, approximately 10% of which appear only once. V was pared by 5 bases and J by 5 bases, with 12 bases between. CDR3 length equals 14 residues. CDR1 is MNHEY, CDR2 SMNVEV, per germline (reference sequence). This clonotype was seen many times. The sequence was collected from a boy younger than 18 with acute myeloid leukemia, due to receive a stem cell transplant. V and J are TRBV27 and TRBJ2-2, with D possibly matching TRBD2 (6 bases). Sequenced material: PBMCs, taken before TCRalphabeta/CD19-depleted stem cell transplant. The DNA for the CDR3 is TGTGCCAGCAGTACGGCAGGAGGGACCGGGGAGCTGTTTTTT. Translation gives CASSTAGGTGELFF.